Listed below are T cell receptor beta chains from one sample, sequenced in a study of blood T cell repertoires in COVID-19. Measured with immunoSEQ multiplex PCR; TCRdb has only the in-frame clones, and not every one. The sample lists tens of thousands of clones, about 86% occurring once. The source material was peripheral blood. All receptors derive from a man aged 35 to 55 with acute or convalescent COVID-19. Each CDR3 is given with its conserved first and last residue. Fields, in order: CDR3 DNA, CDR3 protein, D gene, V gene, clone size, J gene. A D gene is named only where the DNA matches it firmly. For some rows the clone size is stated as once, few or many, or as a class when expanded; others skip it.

TGTGCCAGCAGCCCGGGAATGGGAGCTTTCTTT	CASSPGMGAFF	.	TRBV14	.	TRBJ1-1
TGTGCCACCAGTGACTCTACAGGGGTCCCCAATCAGCCCCAGCATTTT	CATSDSTGVPNQPQHF	TRBD1	TRBV24-1	.	TRBJ1-5
TGCGCCAGCAGCCAAACTAGCGGGACAGGGAATATCTACGAGCAGTACTTC	CASSQTSGTGNIYEQYF	.	TRBV5-1	.	TRBJ2-7
TGTGCCAGCAGCGTAGTAAGCGGGGGCTCCAATGAGCAGTTCTTC	CASSVVSGGSNEQFF	TRBD2	TRBV9	.	TRBJ2-1
TGTGCCAGCAGCTTAGATGCAGTTTCACCCCTCCACTTT	CASSLDAVSPLHF	.	TRBV11-3	.	TRBJ1-6
TGCGCCAGCAGCGCCGAGACAGGGTTCGGGTACGAGCAGTACTTC	CASSAETGFGYEQYF	TRBD1	TRBV5-1	once	TRBJ2-7
TGTGCCAGCAGCTTGCGGGCCAACAGTAGACCCTACGAGCAGTACTTC	CASSLRANSRPYEQYF	.	TRBV7-2	.	TRBJ2-7
TGTGCCAGCAGCTTAGACGGCCCCCCGAGGGAAAAACTGTTTTTT	CASSLDGPPREKLFF	.	TRBV7-9	.	TRBJ1-4
TGTGCCAGCAGCCAAGACGTGCGTACGCGGGAGCAGTACTTC	CASSQDVRTREQYF	.	TRBV3-1/TRBV3-2	.	TRBJ2-7
TGCGCCAGCAGCCCTACCCGGGACTCCATCTACGAGCAGTACTTC	CASSPTRDSIYEQYF	.	TRBV5-1	once	TRBJ2-7
TGCGCCAGCAGTGAGTCCGCCAGGGTTTTGGCCGGGGAGCTGTTTTTT	CASSESARVLAGELFF	.	TRBV10-1	.	TRBJ2-2
TGTGCCTGGAGTGGGACAGCGATTACCTCTGGAAACACCATATATTTT	CAWSGTAITSGNTIYF	.	TRBV30	.	TRBJ1-3
TGCGCCAGCAGCCAAACTAGCGTCGTTAATGAGCAGTTCTTC	CASSQTSVVNEQFF	TRBD2	TRBV4-1	few	TRBJ2-1
TGTGCCAGCAGCGTAGTACAGGGCAACACTGAAGCTTTCTTT	CASSVVQGNTEAFF	.	TRBV9	.	TRBJ1-1
TGTGCCAGCAGCTCCACGACTAGCGGGGGACAAGAGACCCAGTACTTC	CASSSTTSGGQETQYF	TRBD2	TRBV7-3	.	TRBJ2-5
TGCGCCAGCAGCCGGGGCGGGGTTGGTAGCACTGAAGCTTTCTTT	CASSRGGVGSTEAFF	.	TRBV4-1	.	TRBJ1-1
TGCAGTGCTAGAGATAACGGTGAAGCTTTCTTT	CSARDNGEAFF	.	TRBV20-1	.	TRBJ1-1
TGCGCCAGCACCTTTAGCGGGGAACCCACAGATACGCAGTATTTT	CASTFSGEPTDTQYF	TRBD2	TRBV5-1	.	TRBJ2-3
TGTGCCAGCTCCCCGGACAGGGAACAGCCCCAGCATTTT	CASSPDREQPQHF	TRBD1	TRBV2	.	TRBJ1-5